This TCR beta chain was captured in a study of spatial heterogeneity in lung cancer. Single TCR cDNA molecules each had their own unique molecular identifier. In TCRdb, the 5' RACE reads were re-called with MiXCR into one record per CDR3 protein. The profile covers approximately 50,000 distinct CDR3 sequences, with around 7.7% appearing a single time and less than 45% taken by the ten largest. This clonotype was observed a handful of times. Time point reported: blood at routine non-recurrence follow-up after resection. Unsorted whole RNA samples from tumor, nontumor lung or frozen PBMC were sequenced. The CDR3 runs 15 residues. V was pared by 2 bases and J by 5 bases, with 3 bases of the junction left unmatched. Germline CDR1 is ENHRY and CDR2 is SYGVKD.

This chain links TRBV10-3 with TRBJ2-1; TRBD2 matches at 10 bases. The sequence was obtained from a female donor with early-stage non-small cell lung cancer. The sample was PBMCs, taken at follow-up. CDR3 sequence reads: CAISEPSGGDNEQFF. The CDR3 nucleotides are TGTGCCATCAGTGAGCCTAGCGGGGGTGACAATGAGCAGTTCTTC.